This T cell receptor (beta chain) was found in a study of beta chain features in type 1 diabetes. Overall study: Age, gender, cell numbers and subset yield matched between patients and controls.

Via CD45RO/CCR7/CD25/CD127/CD95/CD27, cells of the CD4+ naive, central memory, regulatory and stem cell-like memory subsets were sorted. On this clone itself: Its antigen is not identified.

Isolated RNA was reverse transcribed in full, so expressed TCRB transcripts were sequenced. Average reads for naive, central memory and regulatory T cell samples were about 3.57 million. The data were produced by immunoSEQ multiplex PCR, yet TCRdb's version contains in-frame clones alone and is incomplete. The sample contains about 620,000 clones, 15% to 19% of which appear only once. Regarding the study as a whole: HLA influence on TCRB rearrangement stayed unresolved here.

CDR3 length: 13 amino acids. V shed 0 bases and J shed 3 bases, with 6 bases lying between them. Germline-derived CDR1 and CDR2 are LGHNA and YSLEER. What was sequenced was naive CD4+ T cells from blood. The origin of this receptor is a man aged 18 to 30 in good health. The rearrangement links TRBV4-3 to TRBJ2-7; D is undetermined. The CDR3 is CASSQDVLYEQYF. As DNA, the CDR3 is TGCGCCAGCAGCCAAGATGTGCTCTACGAGCAGTACTTC.